Sequencing of this TCR beta chain was carried out in a study of blood T cell repertoires in COVID-19. The overall study: The samples span acute and convalescent COVID-19 from the United States, Italy and Spain.

This clone was observed many times. Germline CDR1 MNHEY, CDR2 SVGAGI. The CDR3 consists of 16 residues. V lost 2 bases, J lost 0 bases, and 8 bases lay in between. Libraries were prepared by immunoSEQ multiplex PCR; TCRdb keeps only in-frame clonotypes and omits some of them. Seen here are approximately 240,000 clones, over 80% observed once, and the top ten hold less than 6.5%. The chain carries TRBV6-5 and TRBJ1-6; the D is unclear. Specimen: peripheral blood. This TCR was sampled from a human donor in a cohort sampled during active COVID-19. CDR3 protein: CASSYAQSSYNSPLHF. Written as DNA, the CDR3 is TGTGCCAGCAGTTACGCACAAAGCTCCTATAATTCACCCCTCCACTTT.